This T cell receptor beta chain appears in the sequencing data of a study of blood T cell repertoires in COVID-19 (dated by TCRdb to 2019 to 2021). For the wider study: Collaborator samples came from the United States, Italy and Spain and covered acute and convalescent phases of COVID-19. The prospective study material was composed of cDNA or gDNA derived from T cells, B-cell-depleted T cells, or PBMCs. Subjects who had been exposed to COVID-19, were actively infected with it, or had recovered from it provided the deeply sampled blood TCRbeta repertoires that made up the dataset. The repertoires were released in a freely available public database intended as a resource for research on the immune response to SARS-CoV-2. Samples were obtained from the ongoing ImmuneRACE study (first 160 participants) and from over 1,000 subjects provided by 6 global collaborators. Sample metadata almost always included a de-identified subject ID, COVID-19 status, age in years and sex. Where HLA class I and class II types were available, the types were taken from metadata supplied by the sample provider, not from assay-based typing.

The immunoSEQ Assay, a bias-controlled multiplex PCR, was used to amplify TCRbeta CDR3 regions from genomic DNA. The study's processing was this. The number of nucleated cells in each sample was estimated by amplification of reference gene primers within the assay. To quantify the absolute abundance of each unique TCRbeta CDR3 rearrangement, sequence reads were collapsed and filtered. For each sample, productive Simpson clonality was calculated as the square root of Simpson's diversity index over productive rearrangements. TCRdb took over this immuneACCESS table, retaining in-frame rearrangements with V and J assigned. Such tables are incomplete; in checked studies, under half of the missing clones stem from an unresolved V gene, and the remainder is unexplained. The V and J calls and the clone size are those of that table, but D and trimming were determined from the DNA. The sample has roughly 450,000 clones on record, about nine tenths of them singletons. The ten largest account for about 0.63% of the sample.

In the prospective study, participants were about 18 to 100 years old, resided in about two dozen geographic areas of the United States, and were enrolled through a virtual design. In the prospective study, cohorts were assigned on the basis of participant-reported clinical history obtained from a screening survey and a study questionnaire. For ImmuneRACE Cohort 3, a participant was defined as recovered based on two consecutive negative NP/OP PCR tests, clearance by a healthcare professional, or resolution of symptoms. In the prospective study, mobile phlebotomists collected whole blood, serum and a nasopharyngeal or oropharyngeal swab from each participant. Participants in the prospective study had the option to provide additional blood draws and questionnaires over a 2-month period. Blood samples from the prospective study were shipped frozen or at room temperature prior to DNA extraction. With regard to this clone: Its antigen is not yet known. Base qualities are not recorded, but no much larger clone differs from it by a single base.

The research as a whole found: How much clinical and demographic metadata was included differed by source and by participant, and the metadata was provided uncurated.

The sequencing sample was made of PBMCs or T cells enriched from blood (not recorded which). The sequence was obtained from a young man who had recovered from COVID-19.

Here the CDR3 is given as CASSQEISAGELFF. The sequence in DNA is TGTGCCAGCAGCCAAGAAATCTCCGCCGGGGAGCTGTTTTTT. The sequence links TRBV3-1 (or the pseudogene TRBV3-2) to TRBJ2-2; a confident D gene designation cannot be given. A distance of 8 bases separates the germline ends of V and J, which lose 0 bases and 6 bases respectively. From cysteine to phenylalanine, the CDR3 is 14 amino acids long. CDR3 DNA is the only sequence kept; it has 42 bases, read in frame from the first base. Via the germline V gene (reference sequence), CDR1 is LGHDT and CDR2 YNNKEL.